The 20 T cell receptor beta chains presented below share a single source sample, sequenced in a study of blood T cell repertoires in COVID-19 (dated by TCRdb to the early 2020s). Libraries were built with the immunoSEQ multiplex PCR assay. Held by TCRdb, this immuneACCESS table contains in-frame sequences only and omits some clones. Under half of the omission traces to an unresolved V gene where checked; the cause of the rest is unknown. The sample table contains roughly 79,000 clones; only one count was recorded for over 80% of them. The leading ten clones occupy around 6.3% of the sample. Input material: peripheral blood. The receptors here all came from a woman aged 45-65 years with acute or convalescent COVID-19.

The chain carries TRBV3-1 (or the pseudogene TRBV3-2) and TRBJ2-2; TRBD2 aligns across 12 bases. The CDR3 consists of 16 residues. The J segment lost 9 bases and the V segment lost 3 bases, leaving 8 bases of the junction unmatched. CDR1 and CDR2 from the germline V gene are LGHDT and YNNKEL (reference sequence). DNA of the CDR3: TGTGCCAGCAGCCAGGGGGGACTAGCGGGCCGCCGGGAGCTGTTTTTT. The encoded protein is CASSQGGLAGRRELFF.

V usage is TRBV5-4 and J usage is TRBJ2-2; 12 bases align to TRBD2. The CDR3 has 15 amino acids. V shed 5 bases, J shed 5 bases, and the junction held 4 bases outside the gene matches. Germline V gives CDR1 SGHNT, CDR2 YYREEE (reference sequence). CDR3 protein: CASSSGLAGTGELFF. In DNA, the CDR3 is TGTGCCAGCAGTTCCGGACTAGCGGGGACCGGGGAGCTGTTTTTT.

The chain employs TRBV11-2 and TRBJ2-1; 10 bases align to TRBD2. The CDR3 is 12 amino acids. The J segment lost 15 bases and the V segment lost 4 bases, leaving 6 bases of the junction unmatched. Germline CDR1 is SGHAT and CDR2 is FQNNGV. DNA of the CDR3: TGTGCCAGCAGCTCTAGCGGGGGCCTTACGTTCTTC. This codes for CASSSSGGLTFF.

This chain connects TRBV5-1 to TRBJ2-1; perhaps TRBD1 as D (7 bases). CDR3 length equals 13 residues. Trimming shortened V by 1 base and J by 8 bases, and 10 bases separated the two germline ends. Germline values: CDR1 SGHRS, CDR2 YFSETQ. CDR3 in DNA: TGCGCCAGCAGCTTGACAGGGGAGGATGAGCAGTTCTTC. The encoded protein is CASSLTGEDEQFF.

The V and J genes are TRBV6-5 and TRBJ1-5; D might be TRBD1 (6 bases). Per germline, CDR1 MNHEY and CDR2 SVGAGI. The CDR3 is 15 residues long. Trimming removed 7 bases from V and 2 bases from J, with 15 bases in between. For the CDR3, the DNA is TGTGCCAGCACACCAGGGGCGTGGGGCAATCAGCCCCAGCATTTT. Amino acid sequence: CASTPGAWGNQPQHF.

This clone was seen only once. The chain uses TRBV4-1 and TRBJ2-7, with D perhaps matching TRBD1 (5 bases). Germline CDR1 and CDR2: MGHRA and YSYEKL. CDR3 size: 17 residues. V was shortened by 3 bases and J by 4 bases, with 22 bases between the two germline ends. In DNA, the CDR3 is TGCGCCAGCAGCCAGGATCCCGCGCCGACAGTCCCGTACGAGCAGTACTTC. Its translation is CASSQDPAPTVPYEQYF.

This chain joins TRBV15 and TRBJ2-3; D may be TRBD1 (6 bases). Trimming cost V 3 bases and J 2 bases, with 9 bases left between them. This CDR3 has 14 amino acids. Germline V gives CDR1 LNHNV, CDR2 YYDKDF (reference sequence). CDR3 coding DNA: TGTGCCACCAGCAGCACAGGGTCCACAGATACGCAGTATTTT. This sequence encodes CATSSTGSTDTQYF.

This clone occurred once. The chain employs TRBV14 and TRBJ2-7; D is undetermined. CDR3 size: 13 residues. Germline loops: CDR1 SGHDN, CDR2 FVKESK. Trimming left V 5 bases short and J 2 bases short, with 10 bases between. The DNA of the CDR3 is TGTGCCAGCAGCTGGGCAGATACCTACGAGCAGTACTTC. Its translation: CASSWADTYEQYF.

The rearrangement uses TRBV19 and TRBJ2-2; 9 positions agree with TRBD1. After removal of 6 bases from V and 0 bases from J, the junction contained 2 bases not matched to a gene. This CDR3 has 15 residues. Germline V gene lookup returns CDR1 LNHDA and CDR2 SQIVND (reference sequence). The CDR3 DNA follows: TGTGCCAGTAGACAGGGGGCGGCGAACACCGGGGAGCTGTTTTTT. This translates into CASRQGAANTGELFF.

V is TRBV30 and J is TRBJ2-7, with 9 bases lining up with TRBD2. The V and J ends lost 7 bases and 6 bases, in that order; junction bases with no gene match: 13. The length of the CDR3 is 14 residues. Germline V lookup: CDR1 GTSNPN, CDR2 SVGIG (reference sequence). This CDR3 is CAFSTKAGGGEQYF. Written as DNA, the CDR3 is TGTGCCTTCTCAACCAAAGCGGGAGGCGGCGAGCAGTACTTC.

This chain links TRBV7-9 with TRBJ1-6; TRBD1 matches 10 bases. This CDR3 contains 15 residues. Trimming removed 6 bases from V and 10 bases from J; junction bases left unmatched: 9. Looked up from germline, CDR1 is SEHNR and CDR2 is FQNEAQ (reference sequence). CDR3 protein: CASSSTGGARSPLHF. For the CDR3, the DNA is TGTGCCAGCAGTTCGACAGGGGGCGCGAGGTCACCCCTCCACTTT.

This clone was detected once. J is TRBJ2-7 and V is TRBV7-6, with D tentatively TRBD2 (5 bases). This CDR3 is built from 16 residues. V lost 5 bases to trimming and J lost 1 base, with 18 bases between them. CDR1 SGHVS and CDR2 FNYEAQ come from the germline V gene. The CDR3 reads CASSHAGRGFSYEQYF. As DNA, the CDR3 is TGTGCCAGCAGCCACGCCGGTCGGGGTTTTTCCTACGAGCAGTACTTC. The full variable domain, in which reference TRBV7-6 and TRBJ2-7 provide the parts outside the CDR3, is GAGVSQSPRYKVTKRGQDVALRCDPISGHVSLYWYRQALGQGPEFLTYFNYEAQQDKSGLPNDRFSAERPEGSISTLTIQRTEQRDSAMYRCASSHAGRGFSYEQYFGPGTRLTVT.

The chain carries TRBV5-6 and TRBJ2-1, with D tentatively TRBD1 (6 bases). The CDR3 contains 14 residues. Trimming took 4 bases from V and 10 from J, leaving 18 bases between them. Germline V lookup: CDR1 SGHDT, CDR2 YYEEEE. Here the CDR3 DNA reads TGTGCCAGCAGCCCAGGGGATTTAAGGAGCGAGCAGTTCTTC. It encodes CASSPGDLRSEQFF. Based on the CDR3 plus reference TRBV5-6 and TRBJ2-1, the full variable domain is DAGVTQSPTHLIKTRGQQVTLRCSPKSGHDTVSWYQQALGQGPQFIFQYYEEEERQRGNFPDRFSGHQFPNYSSELNVNALLLGDSALYLCASSPGDLRSEQFFGPGTRLTVL.

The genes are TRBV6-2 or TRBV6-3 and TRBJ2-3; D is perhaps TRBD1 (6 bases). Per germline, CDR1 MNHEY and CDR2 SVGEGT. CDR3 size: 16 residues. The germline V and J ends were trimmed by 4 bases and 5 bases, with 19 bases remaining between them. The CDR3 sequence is CASSSPDRLEEDTQYF. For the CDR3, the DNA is TGTGCCAGCAGTTCGCCTGACAGGCTTGAAGAAGATACGCAGTATTTT.

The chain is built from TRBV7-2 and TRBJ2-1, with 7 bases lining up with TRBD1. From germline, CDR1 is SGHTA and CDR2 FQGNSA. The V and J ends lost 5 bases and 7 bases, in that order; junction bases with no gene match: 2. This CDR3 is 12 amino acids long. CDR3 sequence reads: CASSADRNEQFF. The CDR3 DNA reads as TGTGCCAGCAGCGCGGACAGGAATGAGCAGTTCTTC.

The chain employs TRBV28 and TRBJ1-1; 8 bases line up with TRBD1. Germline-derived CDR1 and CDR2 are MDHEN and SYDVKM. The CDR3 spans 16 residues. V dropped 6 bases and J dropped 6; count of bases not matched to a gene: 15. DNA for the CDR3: TGTGCCAGCAGCACACCCGGGACAGGCGGGGGAGCTGAAGCTTTCTTT. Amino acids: CASSTPGTGGGAEAFF. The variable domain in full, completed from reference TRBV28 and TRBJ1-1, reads DVKVTQSSRYLVKRTGEKVFLECVQDMDHENMFWYRQDPGLGLRLIYFSYDVKMKEKGDIPEGYSVSREKKERFSLILESASTNQTSMYLCASSTPGTGGGAEAFFGQGTRLTVV.

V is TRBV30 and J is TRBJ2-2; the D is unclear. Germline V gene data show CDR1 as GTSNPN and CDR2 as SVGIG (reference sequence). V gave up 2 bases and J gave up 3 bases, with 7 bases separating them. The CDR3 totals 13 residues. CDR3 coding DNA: TGTGCCTGGAGTCCCCAGTACACCGGGGAGCTGTTTTTT. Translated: CAWSPQYTGELFF.

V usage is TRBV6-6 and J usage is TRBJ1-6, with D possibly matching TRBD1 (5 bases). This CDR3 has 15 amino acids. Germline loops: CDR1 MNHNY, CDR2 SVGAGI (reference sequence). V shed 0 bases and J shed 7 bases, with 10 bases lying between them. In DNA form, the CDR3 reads TGTGCCAGCAGTTACTCCCGGCAGGGAAATTCACCCCTCCACTTT. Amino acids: CASSYSRQGNSPLHF.

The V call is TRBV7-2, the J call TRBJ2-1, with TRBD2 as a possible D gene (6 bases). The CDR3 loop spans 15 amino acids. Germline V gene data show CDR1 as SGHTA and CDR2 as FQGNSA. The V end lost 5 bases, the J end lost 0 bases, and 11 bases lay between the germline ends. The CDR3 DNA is TGTGCCAGCAGCAATAGCGGTTCCTCCTACAATGAGCAGTTCTTC. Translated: CASSNSGSSYNEQFF.

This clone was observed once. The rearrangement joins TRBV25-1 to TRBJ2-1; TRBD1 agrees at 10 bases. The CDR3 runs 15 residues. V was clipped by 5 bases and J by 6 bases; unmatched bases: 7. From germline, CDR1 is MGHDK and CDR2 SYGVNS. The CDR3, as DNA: TGTGCCAGCAGTCCAGGGACAGGGGCTTTCAATGAGCAGTTCTTC. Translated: CASSPGTGAFNEQFF.